These T cell receptor beta chains were read from a single sample in a study of cytomegalovirus exposure and HLA in healthy donors. The method was immunoSEQ multiplex PCR; TCRdb's version includes in-frame clones alone and lacks a portion of them. The sample includes fewer than 200,000 clones, 70% to 85% seen only once; the top ten take about 4.5%. The material sequenced was PBMCs. The receptors were sampled from a man aged 40-50 years in good health and CMV-seronegative. Each CDR3 is given with its conserved first and last residue. D genes are given only for firm matches.

>TRBV27|TRBJ2-3|TRBD2
CASSSPGLASTDTQYF
>TRBV30|TRBJ2-1|NA
CAWGQPSSYNEQFF
>TRBV7-9|TRBJ2-3|NA
CASSFLRGNNLRTDTQYF
>TRBV25-1|TRBJ2-6|NA
CASSAGAVISGANVLTF
>TRBV15|TRBJ2-7|TRBD1
CATSPGQGANREQYF
>TRBV5-4|TRBJ1-1|NA
CASSLEGVGTEAFF
>TRBV4-1|TRBJ1-2|NA
CASRSPADPPGYGYTF
>TRBV9|TRBJ2-2|NA
CASSEGGSYGELFF
>TRBV7-8|TRBJ1-4|TRBD1
CASSPRQGFNEKLFF
>TRBV25-1|TRBJ2-3|NA
CASSEPGVGTDTQYF
>TRBV4-3|TRBJ1-5|NA
CASSQSRGWQPQHF
>TRBV5-5|TRBJ1-1|TRBD1
CASSLSPGTGLTEAFF
>TRBV6-5|TRBJ2-7|TRBD2
CASSSTGGGHLYEQYF
>TRBV5-4|TRBJ2-7|TRBD1
CASSPPDRGQSYEQYF
>TRBV27|TRBJ2-1|NA
CATKSAGQGSYNEQFF
>TRBV5-1|TRBJ2-4|NA
CASSGRQVGQNIQYF
>TRBV5-1|TRBJ2-1|TRBD2
CASSPRTSDNEQFF
>TRBV6-5|NA|NA
CASTKTAWHEQYF
>TRBV4-3|TRBJ2-7|NA
CASSQDRDYEQYF
>TRBV7-8|TRBJ2-1|NA
CASSSTRVFNEQFF
>TRBV30|TRBJ2-4|TRBD1
CAWSETGVRDIQYF
>TRBV28|TRBJ2-3|NA
CASSLDFPDTQYF
>TRBV7-9|TRBJ1-6|TRBD1
CASSYWTGGNSPLHF
>TRBV11-2|TRBJ2-2|NA
CASSLGQGNTGELFF
>TRBV10-3|TRBJ2-3|NA
CAISVVPGEGDTQYF
>TRBV6-5|TRBJ1-5|NA
CASSEVAQAPQHF
>TRBV9|TRBJ2-5|NA
CASSVGMIDFEETQYF
>TRBV5-1|TRBJ1-4|NA
CASSSDPTNEKLFF
>TRBV2|TRBJ2-6|NA
CASSEGWGAGANVLTF
>TRBV19|TRBJ2-5|TRBD1
CASSSTGGRETQYF
>TRBV6-1|TRBJ1-5|NA
CASMGGSNQPQHF
>TRBV19|TRBJ2-7|NA
CAISDNRQGGPGGQYF
>TRBV11-2|TRBJ2-5|TRBD2
CASSLGASGGLETQYF